This TCR beta chain was sequenced in a study of cytomegalovirus exposure and HLA in healthy donors. Study-wide background: Later analysis reported that the 120 or so validation repertoires shared the platform of the approximately 690 first-cohort repertoires. Study observations and caveats: 164 TCR beta chains were listed as cytomegalovirus-associated. Researchers reported that a few CMV-associated chains were confirmed in vitro as CMV antigen-specific.

In regard to this clone: Its target is not known.

Germline CDR1 and CDR2: SNHLY and FYNNEI. V lost 7 bases, J lost 2 bases, and 8 bases stayed unmatched. CDR3 length equals 15 residues. The data were produced by immunoSEQ multiplex PCR, yet TCRdb's version contains in-frame clones alone and is incomplete. The data contain about 150,000 clones, 88% of them singletons. The clonotype originates from a man aged 18 to 29 in good health and CMV-seronegative. Sequences were obtained from PBMCs. The chain is built from TRBV2 and TRBJ2-1, with 7 bases lining up with TRBD2. The CDR3 loop reads CASTPPSGTYNEQFF. As DNA, the CDR3 is TGTGCCAGCACCCCCCCTAGCGGTACCTACAATGAGCAGTTCTTC.